A selection of T cell receptor beta chains follows, all from one sample in a study of CD8 T cells in ankylosing spondylitis. TCRdb fed the 5' RACE reads into MiXCR, producing one record per CDR3 protein. In the table there are a few hundred thousand distinct CDR3 sequences, over 9.5% of which are singletons. Source material: blood, either unsorted or a sorted T cell fraction (not recorded which). Source of these receptors: a male donor with ankylosing spondylitis or in good health (not recorded which). CDR3s include the opening cysteine and the closing phenylalanine or tryptophan. A D gene is named only where the DNA matches it firmly. Clone size is not always given. Where it is, it says once, few, many or a class for expanded clones.

d_call,cdr3_length,j_call,clone_size,v_call,cdr3_nt,cdr3_aa
TRBD1,14,TRBJ1-6,NA,TRBV7-3,TGTGCCAGCAGTAATACAGGGGGCGGATCACCCCTCCACTTT,CASSNTGGGSPLHF
TRBD1,14,TRBJ2-4,NA,TRBV3-1,TGTGCCAGCAGCCAGCCGGGACAGAAAAACATTCAGTACTTC,CASSQPGQKNIQYF
NA,16,TRBJ2-3,many,TRBV7-6,TGTGCCAGCAGCTTAGGCCCCCCGACTAGCACAGATACGCAGTATTTT,CASSLGPPTSTDTQYF
TRBD2,16,TRBJ2-3,many,TRBV9,TGTGCCAGCAGCCCCCTTCCGGGACTAAACACAGATACGCAGTATTTT,CASSPLPGLNTDTQYF
TRBD1,14,TRBJ2-5,NA,TRBV7-8,TGTGCCAGCAGCTCGACAGGGGGCGCGGAGACCCAGTACTTC,CASSSTGGAETQYF
NA,14,TRBJ1-2,many,TRBV6-1,TGTGCCAGCAGTGGCGTTGCCACGTTCTATGGCTACACCTTC,CASSGVATFYGYTF
NA,13,TRBJ2-7,few,TRBV3-1,TGTGCCAGCAGCCCTCCCCTCTCCTACGAGCAGTACTTC,CASSPPLSYEQYF
NA,13,TRBJ1-5,many,TRBV24-1,TGTGCCACCAGGGGAGGACATTCACAGCCCCAGCATTTT,CATRGGHSQPQHF
NA,14,TRBJ1-1,many,TRBV12-3/TRBV12-4,TGTGCCAGCAGCCCGCAGGGGAGGGGCACTGAAGCTTTCTTT,CASSPQGRGTEAFF
NA,15,TRBJ1-1,many,TRBV7-2,TGTGCCAGCAGCTTAGTCCCCACAGGGTCCACTGAAGCTTTCTTT,CASSLVPTGSTEAFF
NA,14,TRBJ1-2,NA,TRBV28,TGTGCCAGCAGTTTATCCGGGACAAGTCATGGCTACACCTTC,CASSLSGTSHGYTF
NA,16,TRBJ1-2,many,TRBV5-5,TGTGCCAGCAGCTCTTCTACGGCAGGTCAGAACTATGGCTACACCTTC,CASSSSTAGQNYGYTF
NA,13,TRBJ2-5,many,TRBV20-1,TGCAGTGCTAGAGATCCTGGGAGAGAGACCCAGTACTTC,CSARDPGRETQYF
NA,14,TRBJ2-5,many,TRBV7-2,TGTGCCAGCAGCCTCCACCAGGGGTTCGAGACCCAGTACTTC,CASSLHQGFETQYF
NA,13,TRBJ2-7,many,TRBV7-6,TGTGCCAGCAGCTTAGAAGCAGGGAGACAGCAGTACTTC,CASSLEAGRQQYF
NA,14,TRBJ1-3,few,TRBV30,TGTGCCTGGAGTGTTGGATACTCTGGAAACACCATATATTTT,CAWSVGYSGNTIYF
TRBD2,16,TRBJ2-7,NA,TRBV4-2,TGTGCCAGCAGCCCCCTAACTAGCGGGGGGGCCTACGAGCAGTACTTC,CASSPLTSGGAYEQYF
NA,15,TRBJ1-1,NA,TRBV12-3/TRBV12-4,TGTGCCAGCAGTCCCTGGACGGTTATGAACACTGAAGCTTTCTTT,CASSPWTVMNTEAFF
NA,14,TRBJ2-3,many,TRBV20-1,TGCAGTGCTAGATGGACTGACACCACAGATACGCAGTATTTT,CSARWTDTTDTQYF
NA,17,TRBJ2-1,few,TRBV5-6,TGTGCCAGCAGCTTGGTGGACCGGGGGCCCGCCTACAATGAGCAGTTCTTC,CASSLVDRGPAYNEQFF
NA,13,TRBJ1-1,many,TRBV29-1,TGCAGCGTTGAAGAAGGGTCCGACACTGAAGCTTTCTTT,CSVEEGSDTEAFF
NA,13,TRBJ2-7,many,TRBV20-1,TGCAGTGCTAGAGTGGGGCAGGCCTACGAGCAGTACTTC,CSARVGQAYEQYF
TRBD1,14,TRBJ1-1,many,TRBV20-1,TGCAGTGCTAATTCCGGGACAGGGATATCTGAAGCTTTCTTT,CSANSGTGISEAFF
NA,11,TRBJ1-1,NA,TRBV20-1,TGCAGTGCTAGTAAGAACACTGAAGCTTTCTTT,CSASKNTEAFF
NA,15,TRBJ1-5,many,TRBV30,TGTGCCTGGAGTGCGCCGGACGGCTTAAATCAGCCCCAGCATTTT,CAWSAPDGLNQPQHF
NA,16,TRBJ1-5,NA,TRBV5-1,TGCGCCAGCAGCTTAAGCGGACAGATGGGCAATCAGCCCCAGCATTTT,CASSLSGQMGNQPQHF
TRBD1,17,TRBJ2-6,few,TRBV11-2,TGTGCCAGCAGCTTGGGGACAGAACCCTCCGGGGCCAACGTCCTGACTTTC,CASSLGTEPSGANVLTF
NA,17,TRBJ2-4,many,TRBV5-1,TGCGCCAGCAGCTTAAGCCAGGGGATTCTAGCCAAAAACATTCAGTACTTC,CASSLSQGILAKNIQYF
NA,13,TRBJ1-3,NA,TRBV5-1,TGCGCCAGCAGCTTAGCCGTTGGAAACACCATATATTTT,CASSLAVGNTIYF
TRBD1,13,TRBJ2-5,few,TRBV25-1,TGTGCCAGCAGTGGGACAGGGACGAAGACCCAGTACTTC,CASSGTGTKTQYF
TRBD2,16,TRBJ2-2,NA,TRBV20-1,TGCAGTGCTCTGACTAGCGGGGGGCCTAACACCGGGGAGCTGTTTTTT,CSALTSGGPNTGELFF
NA,14,TRBJ2-7,many,TRBV10-3,TGTGCCATCAGTGAGGGGCCAAATACCTACGAGCAGTACTTC,CAISEGPNTYEQYF
NA,13,TRBJ1-2,many,TRBV30,TGTGCCTGGAGTGATGAGGGCAGGGGTGGCTACACCTTC,CAWSDEGRGGYTF
NA,13,TRBJ2-3,NA,TRBV20-1,TGCAGTGCTAGGGTGAACGGTCCGGATACGCAGTATTTT,CSARVNGPDTQYF
TRBD1,13,TRBJ2-7,many,TRBV19,TGTGCCAGTAGTAAGGGACAGGACTACGAGCAGTACTTC,CASSKGQDYEQYF
NA,14,TRBJ2-1,few,TRBV11-2,TGTGCCAGCAGCTTAGTTCTAGCGAACAATGAGCAGTTCTTC,CASSLVLANNEQFF
NA,13,TRBJ1-2,many,TRBV15,TGTGCCACCCAACCGGACAGACAGCATGGCTACACCTTC,CATQPDRQHGYTF
NA,12,TRBJ2-2,many,TRBV6-5,TGTGCCAGCAAAGCCCTCACCGGGGAGCTGTTTTTT,CASKALTGELFF
TRBD1,15,TRBJ1-2,many,TRBV5-1,TGCGCCAGCAGCTTGGAGGCAGGGGGCTCATCAGGCTACACCTTC,CASSLEAGGSSGYTF
TRBD2,16,TRBJ2-7,few,TRBV9,TGTGCCAGCAGCGTAGCAGGCGGGGGGAGCTCCTACGAGCAGTACTTC,CASSVAGGGSSYEQYF
NA,17,TRBJ1-5,many,TRBV6-1,TGTGCCAGCTCTATTGCTGACCAGGAGATCGGCAATCAGCCCCAGCATTTT,CASSIADQEIGNQPQHF
TRBD1,12,TRBJ2-7,few,TRBV29-1,TGCAGCGTGGGACAGGGGAGGCACGAGCAGTACTTC,CSVGQGRHEQYF
NA,15,TRBJ2-7,NA,TRBV5-6,TGTGCCAGCAGCGAGACCCGGGCCCCCACCTACGAGCAGTACTTC,CASSETRAPTYEQYF
NA,14,TRBJ2-7,many,TRBV5-1,TGCGCCAGCAGCTTGCGTCCGAGTGAAGACGAGCAGTACTTC,CASSLRPSEDEQYF
TRBD2,19,TRBJ2-2,NA,TRBV6-1,TGTGCCAGCAGTCGCCGACTAGCGGGGGCCAACGGGGGGCCCGGGGAGCTGTTTTTT,CASSRRLAGANGGPGELFF
NA,13,TRBJ1-2,many,TRBV6-1,TGTGCCAGCAGGGCGAGGGTAACAGATGGCTACACCTTC,CASRARVTDGYTF
TRBD2,17,TRBJ2-2,many,TRBV20-1,TGCAGTGCCGAAGGACTAGCGGGGGCTCCGAACACCGGGGAGCTGTTTTTT,CSAEGLAGAPNTGELFF
TRBD1,16,TRBJ2-1,few,TRBV11-2,TGTGCCAGCAGCCCCCGGACAGGGAGCTCCTACAATGAGCAGTTCTTC,CASSPRTGSSYNEQFF
NA,16,TRBJ1-5,NA,TRBV15,TGTGCCACCAGCAGAGATAGGACAGTTAGCAATCAGCCCCAGCATTTT,CATSRDRTVSNQPQHF
NA,15,TRBJ1-4,NA,TRBV5-1,TGCGCCAGCAGCTTGGGGGGGGCGGCAGATGAAAAACTGTTTTTT,CASSLGGAADEKLFF